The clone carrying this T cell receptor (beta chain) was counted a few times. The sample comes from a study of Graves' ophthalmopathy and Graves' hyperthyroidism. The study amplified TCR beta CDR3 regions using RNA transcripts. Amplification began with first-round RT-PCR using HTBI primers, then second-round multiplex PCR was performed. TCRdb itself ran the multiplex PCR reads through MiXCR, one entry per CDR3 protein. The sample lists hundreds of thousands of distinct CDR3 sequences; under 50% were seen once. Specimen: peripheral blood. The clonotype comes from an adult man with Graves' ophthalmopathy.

The CDR3 region has the DNA TGTGCCACGGGACAGGGGTTCGAGCAGTACTTC. This codes for CATGQGFEQYF. V and J are TRBV27 and TRBJ2-7; TRBD1 agrees at 10 bases. The V gene's germline CDR1 is MNHEY and CDR2 SMNVEV (reference sequence). This CDR3 is built from 11 residues. J lost 6 bases, V lost 10 bases, and 3 bases had no gene match.